Below, one TCR beta chain is given with its context. This clonotype was counted a few times. Which antigen it targets is not known. Qualities for individual bases were not recorded, and no much larger clone is one base off. V is pared back by 5 bases and J by 5 bases, with 11 bases lying between the germline termini. Per the germline V gene, MNHEY is the CDR1 and SVGAGI is the CDR2. Reading from cysteine to phenylalanine, the CDR3 counts 13 amino acids. Only the CDR3 region is kept as DNA, spanning 39 bases read in frame from base 1. A case-control design nested within a healthcare worker cohort in London, UK, was used, with weekly nasopharyngeal swab PCR tests and blood sampling performed. Healthcare workers were enrolled in the week of the UK lockdown, from 23 to 31 March 2020, and were followed every week for up to about 15 weeks. This sample is drawn from a study of early T cells in non-severe SARS-CoV-2 infection listed by TCRdb under 2021. Regarding the research as a whole: Because TCR sequencing relied on bulk RNA taken from unsorted whole blood, pairing of alpha and beta chains was not possible.

Library prep was done by 5' RACE. The data were produced on a NextSeq 500. The TCR library protocol attached unique molecular identifiers to individual cDNA molecules to correct for sequencing error and PCR bias. Sequencing covered both TCR alpha and beta chains, and within each sample the abundances of alpha and beta sequences were tightly co-correlated. Per the original workflow: Decombinator V4 was used to perform V gene, J gene and CDR3 annotation of TCR sequences. TCRs were defined as expanded if a significant change between any two time points was detected under a Poisson model with p below 0.0001. Abundances of TCRs were expressed as counts per million after normalisation to the total number of TCRs sequenced in each sample. TRAV1-2 paired with TRAJ12, TRAJ20 or TRAJ33 defined MAIT TCRs, while TRAV10 paired with TRAJ18 defined iNKT TCRs. VDJdb, accessed 1 November 2021, was searched for CMV, EBV and SARS-CoV-2 annotated TCRs, with TCRs annotated for multiple antigens excluded. Starting from the raw public reads, TCRdb applied fastp trimming at Q25, assembled clones with MiXCR and retained in-frame beta chains. Each entry merges the rows of one CDR3 protein and shows their most common DNA and genes. TCRdb's processing, not the authors' own work, is the source of the V and J calls. Across this sample there are about 39,000 distinct CDR3 sequences, with 4.5% to 5% seen only once. The ten top clones hold about 5% of the sample.

The study at large found these results: VDJdb matching was skewed toward anti-spike CD8 responses and likely underestimated virus-specific expansions, missing private and CD4 specificities.

Recombination joined TRBV6-5 with TRBJ2-3; the D gene assignment is ambiguous. Sequencing input: whole blood. The clonotype was recovered from an adult who was a healthcare worker with PCR-confirmed SARS-CoV-2 infection or an uninfected control (not recorded which). The nucleotide sequence reads as follows: TGTGCCAGCAGTCGAGGTACCTTAGATACGCAGTATTTT. Translated, it reads CASSRGTLDTQYF.